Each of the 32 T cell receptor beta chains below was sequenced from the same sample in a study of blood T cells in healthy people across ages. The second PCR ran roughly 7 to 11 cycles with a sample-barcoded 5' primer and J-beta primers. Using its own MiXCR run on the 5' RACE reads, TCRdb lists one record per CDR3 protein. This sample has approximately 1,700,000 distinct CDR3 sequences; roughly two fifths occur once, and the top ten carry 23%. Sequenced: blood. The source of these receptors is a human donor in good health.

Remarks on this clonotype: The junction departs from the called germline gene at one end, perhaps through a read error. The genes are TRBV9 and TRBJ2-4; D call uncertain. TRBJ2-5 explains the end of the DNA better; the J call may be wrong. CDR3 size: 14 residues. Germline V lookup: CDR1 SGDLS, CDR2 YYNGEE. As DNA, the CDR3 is TGTGCCCGCAGCGTAGGGATGGTCCCGGAGACCCAGTACTTC. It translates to CARSVGMVPETQYF.

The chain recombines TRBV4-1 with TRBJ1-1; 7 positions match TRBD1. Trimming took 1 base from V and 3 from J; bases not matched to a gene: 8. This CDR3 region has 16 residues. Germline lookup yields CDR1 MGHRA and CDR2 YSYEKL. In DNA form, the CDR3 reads TGCGCCAGCAGCCAAGTTCTAGCGAGGGGGCACACTGAAGCTTTCTTT. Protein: CASSQVLARGHTEAFF.

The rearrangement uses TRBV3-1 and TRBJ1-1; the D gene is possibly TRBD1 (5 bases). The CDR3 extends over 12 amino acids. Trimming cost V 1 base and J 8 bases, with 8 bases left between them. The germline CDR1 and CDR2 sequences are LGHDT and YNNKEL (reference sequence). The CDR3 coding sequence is TGTGCCAGCAGCCAAGGGACATTCGAAGCTTTCTTT. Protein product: CASSQGTFEAFF.

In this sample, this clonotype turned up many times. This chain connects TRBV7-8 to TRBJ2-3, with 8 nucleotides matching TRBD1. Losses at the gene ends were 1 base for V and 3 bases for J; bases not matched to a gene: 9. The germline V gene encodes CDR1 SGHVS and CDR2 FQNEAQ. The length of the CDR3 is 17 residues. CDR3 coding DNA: TGTGCCAGCAGCTTAGGGGTCAGGGGGCTAGGAACAGATACGCAGTATTTT. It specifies CASSLGVRGLGTDTQYF.

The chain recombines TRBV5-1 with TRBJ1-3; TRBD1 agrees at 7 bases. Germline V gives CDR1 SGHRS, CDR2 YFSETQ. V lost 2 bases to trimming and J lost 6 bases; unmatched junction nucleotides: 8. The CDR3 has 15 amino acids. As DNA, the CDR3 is TGCGCCAGCAGCTTAGGAGGGGGCGTACAAAACACCATATATTTT. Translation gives CASSLGGGVQNTIYF.

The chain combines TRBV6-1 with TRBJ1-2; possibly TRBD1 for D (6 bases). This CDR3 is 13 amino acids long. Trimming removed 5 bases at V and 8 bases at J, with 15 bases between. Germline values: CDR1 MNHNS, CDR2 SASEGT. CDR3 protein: CASSQDSLLGYTF. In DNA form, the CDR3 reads TGTGCCAGCAGTCAGGACAGTCTCCTCGGCTACACCTTC.

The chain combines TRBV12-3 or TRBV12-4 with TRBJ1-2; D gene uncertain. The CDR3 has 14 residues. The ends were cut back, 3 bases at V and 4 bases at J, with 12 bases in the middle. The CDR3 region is CASSLEGSGYGYTF. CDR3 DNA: TGTGCCAGCAGTTTGGAGGGCTCAGGCTATGGCTACACCTTC.

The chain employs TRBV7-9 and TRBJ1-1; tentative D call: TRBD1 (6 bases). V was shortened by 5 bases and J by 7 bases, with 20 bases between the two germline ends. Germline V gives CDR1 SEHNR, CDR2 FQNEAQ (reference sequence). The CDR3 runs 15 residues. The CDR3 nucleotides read TGTGCCAGCAGCCTACTGGTGGGGGGCAATGGTGAAGCTTTCTTT. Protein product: CASSLLVGGNGEAFF.

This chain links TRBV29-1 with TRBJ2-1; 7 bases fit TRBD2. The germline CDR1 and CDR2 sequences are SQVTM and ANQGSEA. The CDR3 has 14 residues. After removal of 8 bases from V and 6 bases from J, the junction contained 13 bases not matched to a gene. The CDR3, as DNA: TGCAGCACATTGCGGGGGATTGGAGCCAATGAGCAGTTCTTC. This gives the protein CSTLRGIGANEQFF.

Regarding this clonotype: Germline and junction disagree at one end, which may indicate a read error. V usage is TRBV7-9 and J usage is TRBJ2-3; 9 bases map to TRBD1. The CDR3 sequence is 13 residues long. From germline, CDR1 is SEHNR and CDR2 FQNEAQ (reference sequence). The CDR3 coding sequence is TGTGCCGGCAGCTGGACAGGGGAAGATACGCAGTATTTT. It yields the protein CAGSWTGEDTQYF.

The chain's CDR3 is CSASMTSGGAYYNEQFF. The CDR3 bases are TGCAGTGCTAGTATGACTAGCGGGGGGGCATACTACAATGAGCAGTTCTTC. The chain combines TRBV20-1 with TRBJ2-1; TRBD2 matches 14 bases. In germline, CDR1 is DFQATT, CDR2 SNEGSKA (reference sequence). The CDR3 runs 17 residues. V dropped 3 bases and J dropped 3; count of bases not matched to a gene: 7.

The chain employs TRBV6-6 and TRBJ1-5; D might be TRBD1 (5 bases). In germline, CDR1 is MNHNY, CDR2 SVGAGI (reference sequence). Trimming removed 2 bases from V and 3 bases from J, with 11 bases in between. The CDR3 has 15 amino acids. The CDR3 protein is CASSYGRDDNQPQHF. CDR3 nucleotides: TGTGCCAGCAGTTACGGCAGGGATGACAATCAGCCCCAGCATTTT.

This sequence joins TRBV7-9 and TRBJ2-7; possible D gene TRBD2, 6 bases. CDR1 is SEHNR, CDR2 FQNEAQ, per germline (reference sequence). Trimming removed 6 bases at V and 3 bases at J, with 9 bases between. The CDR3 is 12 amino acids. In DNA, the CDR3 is TGTGCCAGCAGTTCGGAGGGCTACGAGCAGTACTTC. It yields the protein CASSSEGYEQYF. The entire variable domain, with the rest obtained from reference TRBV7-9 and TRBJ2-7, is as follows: DTGVSQNPRHKITKRGQNVTFRCDPISEHNRLYWYRQTLGQGPEFLTYFQNEAQLEKSRLLSDRFSAERPKGSFSTLEIQRTEQGDSAMYLCASSSEGYEQYFGPGTRLTVT.

In DNA form, the CDR3 reads TGCGCCAGCAGCCCGAGGACAGGGCCCACCGGGGAGCTGTTTTTT. Translated: CASSPRTGPTGELFF. This chain uses TRBV4-1 with TRBJ2-2, with 8 positions matching TRBD1. This CDR3 has 15 amino acids. With V trimmed by 4 bases and J by 4 bases, 5 bases remained unmatched. The V gene's germline CDR1 is MGHRA and CDR2 YSYEKL.

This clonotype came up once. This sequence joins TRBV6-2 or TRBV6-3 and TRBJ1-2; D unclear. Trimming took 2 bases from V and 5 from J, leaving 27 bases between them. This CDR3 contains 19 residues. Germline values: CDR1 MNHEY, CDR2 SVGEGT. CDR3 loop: CASSYVLISRVPVLYGYTF. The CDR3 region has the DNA TGTGCCAGCAGTTACGTTTTAATAAGCCGAGTACCCGTTCTTTATGGCTACACCTTC.

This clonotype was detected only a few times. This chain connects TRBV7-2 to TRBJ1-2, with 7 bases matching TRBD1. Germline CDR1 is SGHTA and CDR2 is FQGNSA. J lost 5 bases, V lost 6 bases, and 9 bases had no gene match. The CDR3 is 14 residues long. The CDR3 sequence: CASSSQGTYYGYTF. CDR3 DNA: TGTGCCAGCAGTTCACAGGGGACATATTATGGCTACACCTTC.

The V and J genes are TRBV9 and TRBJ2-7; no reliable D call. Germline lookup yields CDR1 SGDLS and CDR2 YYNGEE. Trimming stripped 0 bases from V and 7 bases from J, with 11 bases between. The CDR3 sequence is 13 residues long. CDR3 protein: CASSVASDLEQYF. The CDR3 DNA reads TGTGCCAGCAGCGTAGCTAGTGACCTGGAGCAGTACTTC.

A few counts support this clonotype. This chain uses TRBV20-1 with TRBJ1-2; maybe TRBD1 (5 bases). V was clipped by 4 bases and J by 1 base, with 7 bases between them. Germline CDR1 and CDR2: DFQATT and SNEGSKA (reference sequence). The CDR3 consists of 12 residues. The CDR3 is CSAIRGNYGYTF. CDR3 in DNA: TGCAGTGCTATTAGGGGTAACTATGGCTACACCTTC.

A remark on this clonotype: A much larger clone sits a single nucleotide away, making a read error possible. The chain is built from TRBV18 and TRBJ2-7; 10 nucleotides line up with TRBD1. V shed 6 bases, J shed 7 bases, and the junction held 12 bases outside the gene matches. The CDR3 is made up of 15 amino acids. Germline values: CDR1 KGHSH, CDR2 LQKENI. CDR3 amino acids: CASSGTGVSYNEQYF. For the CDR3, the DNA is TGTGCCAGCTCGGGGACAGGGGTCTCCTACAATGAGCAGTACTTC.

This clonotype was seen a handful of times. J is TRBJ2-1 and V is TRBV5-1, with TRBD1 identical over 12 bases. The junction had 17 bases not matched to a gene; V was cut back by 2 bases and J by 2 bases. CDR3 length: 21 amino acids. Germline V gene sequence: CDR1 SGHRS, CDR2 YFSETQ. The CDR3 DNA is TGCGCCAGCAGCTTAATCGTATGGTTGGGACAGGGGGCGCGTGCCTACAATGAGCAGTTCTTC. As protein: CASSLIVWLGQGARAYNEQFF.

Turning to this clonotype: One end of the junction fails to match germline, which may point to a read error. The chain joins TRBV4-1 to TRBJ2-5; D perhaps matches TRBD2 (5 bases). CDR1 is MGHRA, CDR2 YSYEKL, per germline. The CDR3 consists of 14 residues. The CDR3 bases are TGCGCCTGCAGCCTCGACCGGGGCCAAGAGACCCAGTACTTC. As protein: CACSLDRGQETQYF.

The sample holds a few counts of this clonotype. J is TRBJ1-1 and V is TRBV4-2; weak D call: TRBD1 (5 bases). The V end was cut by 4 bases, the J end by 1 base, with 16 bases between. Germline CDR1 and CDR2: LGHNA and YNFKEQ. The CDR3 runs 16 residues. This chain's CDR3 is CASSPPAGGWNTEAFF. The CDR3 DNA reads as TGTGCCAGCAGCCCCCCAGCCGGGGGTTGGAACACTGAAGCTTTCTTT.

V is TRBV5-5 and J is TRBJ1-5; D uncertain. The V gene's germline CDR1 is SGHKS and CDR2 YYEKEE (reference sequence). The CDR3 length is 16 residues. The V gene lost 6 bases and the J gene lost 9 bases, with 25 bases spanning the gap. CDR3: CASNLLGPGTARPQHF. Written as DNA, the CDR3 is TGTGCCAGCAACCTCCTGGGCCCAGGCACAGCGAGGCCCCAGCATTTT.

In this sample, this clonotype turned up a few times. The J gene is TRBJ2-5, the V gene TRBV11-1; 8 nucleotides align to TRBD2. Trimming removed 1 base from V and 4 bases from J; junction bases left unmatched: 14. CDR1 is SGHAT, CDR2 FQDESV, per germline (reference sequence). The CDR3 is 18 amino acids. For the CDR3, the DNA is TGTGCCAGCAGCTTAGTTGCCCCCTTCGGGGGGGCCATAGAGACCCAGTACTTC. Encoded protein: CASSLVAPFGGAIETQYF.

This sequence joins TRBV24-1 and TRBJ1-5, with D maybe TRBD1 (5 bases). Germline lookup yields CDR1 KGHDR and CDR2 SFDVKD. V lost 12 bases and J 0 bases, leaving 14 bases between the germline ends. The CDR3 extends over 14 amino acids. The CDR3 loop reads CAPRGPYSNQPQHF. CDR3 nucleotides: TGTGCCCCGAGGGGACCCTATAGCAATCAGCCCCAGCATTTT.

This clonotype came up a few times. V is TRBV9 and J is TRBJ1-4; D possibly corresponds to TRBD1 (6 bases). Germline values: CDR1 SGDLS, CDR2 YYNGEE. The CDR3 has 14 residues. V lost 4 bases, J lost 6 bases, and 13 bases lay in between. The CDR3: CASSFQGRDEKLFF. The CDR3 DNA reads TGTGCCAGCAGCTTCCAGGGGCGCGATGAAAAACTGTTTTTT.

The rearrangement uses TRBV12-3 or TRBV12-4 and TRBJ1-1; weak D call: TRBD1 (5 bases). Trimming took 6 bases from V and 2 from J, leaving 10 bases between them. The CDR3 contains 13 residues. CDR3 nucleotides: TGTGCCAGCAGACCGACAGCTAACACTGAAGCTTTCTTT. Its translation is CASRPTANTEAFF.

Here the CDR3 DNA reads TGTGCCAGCAGCCAAGAGTCAGCATACGAGCAGTACTTC. The encoded protein is CASSQESAYEQYF. The rearrangement uses TRBV14 and TRBJ2-7; the D is unclear. V was pared by 0 bases and J by 4 bases, with 7 bases between. The CDR3 loop spans 13 amino acids. Germline V gene lookup returns CDR1 SGHDN and CDR2 FVKESK.

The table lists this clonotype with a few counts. The CDR3 DNA is TGCAGTGCCACCCATCGGGGGGGCCTCTCATATCAGCCCCAGCATTTT. Its translation is CSATHRGGLSYQPQHF. This chain links TRBV20-1 with TRBJ1-5, with a possible D match to TRBD1 (6 bases). Deletions cut 6 bases from V and 5 bases from J, with 23 bases between. Looked up from germline, CDR1 is DFQATT and CDR2 is SNEGSKA (reference sequence). CDR3 length: 16 amino acids.

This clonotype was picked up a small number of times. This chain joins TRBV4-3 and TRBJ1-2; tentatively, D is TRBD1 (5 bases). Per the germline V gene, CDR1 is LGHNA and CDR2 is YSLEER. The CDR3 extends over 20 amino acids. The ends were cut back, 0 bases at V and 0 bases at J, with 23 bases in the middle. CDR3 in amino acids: CASSQDLLVGAAASNYGYTF. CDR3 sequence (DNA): TGCGCCAGCAGCCAAGACTTGCTGGTAGGGGCGGCGGCTTCTAACTATGGCTACACCTTC.

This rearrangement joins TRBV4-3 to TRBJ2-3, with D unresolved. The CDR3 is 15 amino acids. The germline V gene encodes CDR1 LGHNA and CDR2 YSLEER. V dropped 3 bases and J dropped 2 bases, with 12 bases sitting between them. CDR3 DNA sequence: TGCGCCAGCAGCCAGGAAAATAGGTACACAGATACGCAGTATTTT. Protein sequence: CASSQENRYTDTQYF.

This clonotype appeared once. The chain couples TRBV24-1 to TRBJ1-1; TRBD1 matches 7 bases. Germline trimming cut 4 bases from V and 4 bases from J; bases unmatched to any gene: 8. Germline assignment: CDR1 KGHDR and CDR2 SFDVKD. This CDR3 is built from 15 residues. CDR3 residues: CATSDTGDGGTEAFF. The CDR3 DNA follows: TGTGCCACCAGTGACACAGGGGACGGGGGCACTGAAGCTTTCTTT.